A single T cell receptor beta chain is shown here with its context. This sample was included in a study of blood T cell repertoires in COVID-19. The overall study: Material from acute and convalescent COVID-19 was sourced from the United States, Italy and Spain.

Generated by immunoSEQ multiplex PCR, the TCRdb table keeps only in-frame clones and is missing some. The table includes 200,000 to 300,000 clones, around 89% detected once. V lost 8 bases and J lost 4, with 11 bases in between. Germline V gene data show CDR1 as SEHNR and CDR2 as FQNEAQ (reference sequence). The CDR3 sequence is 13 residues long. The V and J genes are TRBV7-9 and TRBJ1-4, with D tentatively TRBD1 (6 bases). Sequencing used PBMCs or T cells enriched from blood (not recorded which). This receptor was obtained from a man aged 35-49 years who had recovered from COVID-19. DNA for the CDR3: TGTGCCAGCCTGGACAGCTATAATGAAAAACTGTTTTTT. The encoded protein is CASLDSYNEKLFF.